The sequence of this TCR beta chain was determined in a study of shared clonotypes between healthy human individuals. Method: immunoSEQ multiplex PCR; TCRdb's copy keeps in-frame clones and lacks some. The sample has roughly 640,000 clones; roughly 97% are singletons. Caucasian adults residing in Nashville, Tennessee made up all the donors. Trimming took off 8 bases at V and 2 bases at J, with 12 bases between the two ends. Germline CDR1 and CDR2: SNHLY and FYNNEI. The CDR3 totals 13 residues. The sequenced sample was naive CD4+ T cells sorted from blood. Subset meaning: CD45RA+ positively selected. V usage is TRBV2 and J usage is TRBJ1-1, with D hard to call. The clonotype originates from a woman aged 25-40 years in good health. The CDR3 nucleotides read TGTGCCAGCCCACGGACGGGTAACACTGAAGCTTTCTTT. Amino acids: CASPRTGNTEAFF.